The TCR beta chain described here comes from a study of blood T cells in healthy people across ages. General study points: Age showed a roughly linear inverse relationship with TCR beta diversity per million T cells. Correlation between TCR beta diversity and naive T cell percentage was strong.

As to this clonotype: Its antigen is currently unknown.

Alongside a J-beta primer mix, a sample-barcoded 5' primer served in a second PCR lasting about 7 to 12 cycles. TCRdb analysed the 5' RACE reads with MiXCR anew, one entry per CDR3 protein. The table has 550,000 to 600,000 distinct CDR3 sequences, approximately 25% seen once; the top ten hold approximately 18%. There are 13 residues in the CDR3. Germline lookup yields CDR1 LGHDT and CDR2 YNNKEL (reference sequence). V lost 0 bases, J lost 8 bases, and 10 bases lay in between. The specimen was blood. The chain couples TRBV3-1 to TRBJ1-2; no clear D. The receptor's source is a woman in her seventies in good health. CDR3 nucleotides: TGTGCCAGCAGCCAAGAGTACATGTTGGGCTACACCTTC. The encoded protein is CASSQEYMLGYTF.